Listed below are T cell receptor beta chains from one sample, sequenced in a study of blood T cell repertoires in COVID-19. Measured with immunoSEQ multiplex PCR; TCRdb has only the in-frame clones, and not every one. The sample consists of roughly 200,000 clones, 90% of them appearing once. Sequenced material: peripheral blood. The source of these receptors is a man aged 50-60 years with acute or convalescent COVID-19. Both conserved end residues are part of each CDR3. The D gene is left open where the match is weak.

V	D	J	DNA	CDR3
TRBV7-9	NA	TRBJ1-5	TGTGCCAGCAGCTCGACCCCAGGGAACGGCAATCAGCCCCAGCATTTT	CASSSTPGNGNQPQHF
TRBV6-6	TRBD1	TRBJ2-7	TGTGCCAGCAGTTACCCACCGGGACAGGGATCCGAGCAGTACTTC	CASSYPPGQGSEQYF
TRBV5-1	NA	TRBJ2-7	TGCGCCAGCAGCTTTGGGACAACCTACGAGCAGTACTTC	CASSFGTTYEQYF
TRBV7-8	NA	TRBJ1-5	TGTGCCAGCAGCTTAGAAACTGAATATAGCAATCAGCCCCAGCATTTT	CASSLETEYSNQPQHF
TRBV6-1	TRBD1	TRBJ1-2	TGTGCCAGCAGTGAGGCCGGGACAGGGGTGGATGGCTACACCTTC	CASSEAGTGVDGYTF
TRBV7-2	TRBD2	TRBJ2-7	TGTGCCAGCAGCTTGGGACTAGCGGTAGCCTACGAGCAGTACTTC	CASSLGLAVAYEQYF
TRBV29-1	NA	TRBJ2-5	TGCAGCACTGACCAGGGGCAAGGAAAGACCCAGTACTTC	CSTDQGQGKTQYF
TRBV4-2	NA	TRBJ2-2	TGTGCCAGCAGCTGGGACTCATTTTACGGGGAGCTGTTTTTT	CASSWDSFYGELFF
TRBV18	TRBD1	TRBJ1-5	TGTGCCAGCTCACAAGGGACAGGGGGTAACAATCAGCCCCAGCATTTT	CASSQGTGGNNQPQHF
TRBV19	TRBD2	TRBJ2-1	TGTGCCAGTAGTCTCCGGGAGGCGTACAATGAGCAGTTCTTC	CASSLREAYNEQFF
TRBV11-3	TRBD2	TRBJ2-2	TGTGCCAGCAGCTTTAGCGGGGGGGGCACCGGGGAGCTGTTTTTT	CASSFSGGGTGELFF
TRBV6-6	NA	TRBJ1-4	TGTGCCAGCACGTTCAGGGTCGGTGAAAAACTGTTTTTT	CASTFRVGEKLFF
TRBV6-1	NA	TRBJ2-7	TGTGCCAGCAGTGAAGCCCAACTGGCCTACGAGCAGTACTTC	CASSEAQLAYEQYF
TRBV19	TRBD1	TRBJ2-2	TGTGCCAGTACCGACAGGGGGCGCGGCACCGGGGAGCTGTTTTTT	CASTDRGRGTGELFF
TRBV3-1/TRBV3-2	NA	TRBJ1-1	TGTGCCAGCAGCCAAGTGGCTGACACTGAAGCTTTCTTT	CASSQVADTEAFF
TRBV4-1	NA	TRBJ2-7	TGCGCCAGCAGCCACGACACCGCCTACGAGCAGTACTTC	CASSHDTAYEQYF
TRBV28	NA	TRBJ2-5	TGTGCCAGCAGTTTGTCAGGGGCGAAGACCCAGTACTTC	CASSLSGAKTQYF
TRBV9	NA	TRBJ1-6	TGTGCCAGCAGCCTCGCACACCTCGGGTCACCCCTCCACTTT	CASSLAHLGSPLHF
TRBV18	NA	TRBJ2-5	TGTGCCAGCTCACCAGGCGGACAAGAGACCCAGTACTTC	CASSPGGQETQYF